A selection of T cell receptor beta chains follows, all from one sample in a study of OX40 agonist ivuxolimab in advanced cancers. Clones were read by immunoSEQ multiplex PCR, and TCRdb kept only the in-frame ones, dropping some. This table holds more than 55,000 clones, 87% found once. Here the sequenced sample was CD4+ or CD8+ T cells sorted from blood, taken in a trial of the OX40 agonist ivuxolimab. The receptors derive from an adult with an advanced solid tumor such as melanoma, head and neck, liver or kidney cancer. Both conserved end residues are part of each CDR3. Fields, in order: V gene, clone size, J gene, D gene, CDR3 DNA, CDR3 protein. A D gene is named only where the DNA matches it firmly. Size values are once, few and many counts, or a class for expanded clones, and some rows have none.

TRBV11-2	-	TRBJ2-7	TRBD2	TGTGCCAGCAGCTCTAGCGGCTCCTACGAGCAGTACTTC	CASSSSGSYEQYF
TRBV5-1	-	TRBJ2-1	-	TGCGCCAGCAGCTACGGCGGGGGCGTGGGACAGACTAATGAGCAGTTCTTC	CASSYGGGVGQTNEQFF
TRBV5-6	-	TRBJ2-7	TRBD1	TGTGCCAGCAGCCCTCAGGGGGCAATCTACGAGCAGTACTTC	CASSPQGAIYEQYF
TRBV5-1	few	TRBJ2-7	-	TGCGCCAGCAGCACTACTGACTACGAGCAGTACTTC	CASSTTDYEQYF
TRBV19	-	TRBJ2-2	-	TGTGCCAGTAGTATAGAGCCCACCGGGGAGCTGTTTTTT	CASSIEPTGELFF
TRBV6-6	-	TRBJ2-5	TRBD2	TGTGCCAGCAGCCGACTAGCGGGCCCCACTGGGGAGACCCAGTACTTC	CASSRLAGPTGETQYF
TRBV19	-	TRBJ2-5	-	TGTGCCAGTAGTATTCAGCCGTCTAAAGAGACCCAGTACTTC	CASSIQPSKETQYF
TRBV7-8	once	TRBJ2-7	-	TGTGCCAGCAGGAGGGGGGGGTCCTACGAGCAGTACTTC	CASRRGGSYEQYF
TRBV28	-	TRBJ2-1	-	TGTGCCAGCAGTTTATTGGACTGGGGTTCCTACAATGAGCAGTTCTTC	CASSLLDWGSYNEQFF
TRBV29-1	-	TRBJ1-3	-	TGCAGCGTCATCTTGGCCGGAAACACCATATATTTT	CSVILAGNTIYF
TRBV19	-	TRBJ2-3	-	TGTGCCAGTAGTACCCAGGGGTCTTATTCGGATACGCAGTATTTT	CASSTQGSYSDTQYF
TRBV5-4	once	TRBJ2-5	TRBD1	TGTGCCAGCAGCTTGCCGACAGGGGGCATAGAGACCCAGTACTTC	CASSLPTGGIETQYF